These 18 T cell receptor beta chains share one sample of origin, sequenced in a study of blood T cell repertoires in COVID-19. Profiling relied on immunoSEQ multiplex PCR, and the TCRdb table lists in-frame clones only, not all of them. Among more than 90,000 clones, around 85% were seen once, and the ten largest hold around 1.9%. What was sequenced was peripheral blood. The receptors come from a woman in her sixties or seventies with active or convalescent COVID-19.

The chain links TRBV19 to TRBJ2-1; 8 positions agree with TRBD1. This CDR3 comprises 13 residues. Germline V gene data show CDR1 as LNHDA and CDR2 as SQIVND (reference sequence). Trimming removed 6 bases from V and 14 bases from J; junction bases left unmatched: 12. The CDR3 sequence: CASSNTADRVEFF. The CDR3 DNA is TGTGCCAGTAGCAATACCGCGGACAGGGTGGAGTTCTTC.

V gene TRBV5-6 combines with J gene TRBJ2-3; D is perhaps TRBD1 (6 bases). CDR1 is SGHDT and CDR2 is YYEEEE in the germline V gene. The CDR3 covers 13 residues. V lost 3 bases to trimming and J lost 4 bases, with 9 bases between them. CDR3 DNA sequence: TGTGCCAGCAGCTACAGGGACGCAGATACGCAGTATTTT. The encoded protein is CASSYRDADTQYF.

CDR3 nucleotides: TGCGCCAGCAGACGGGGGACAGGGGAACGAAACACTGAAGCTTTCTTT. It translates to CASRRGTGERNTEAFF. The rearrangement links TRBV4-1 to TRBJ1-1, with 10 bases lining up with TRBD1. The trim removed 6 bases at V and 2 bases at J, leaving 9 bases unmatched. There are 16 residues in the CDR3. From germline, CDR1 is MGHRA and CDR2 YSYEKL.

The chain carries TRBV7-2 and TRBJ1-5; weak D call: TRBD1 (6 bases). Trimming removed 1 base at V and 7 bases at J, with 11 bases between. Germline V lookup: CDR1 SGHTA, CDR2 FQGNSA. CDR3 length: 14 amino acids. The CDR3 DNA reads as TGTGCCAGCAGCTTAGACCCAGGGGACCAGCCCCAGCATTTT. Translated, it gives CASSLDPGDQPQHF.

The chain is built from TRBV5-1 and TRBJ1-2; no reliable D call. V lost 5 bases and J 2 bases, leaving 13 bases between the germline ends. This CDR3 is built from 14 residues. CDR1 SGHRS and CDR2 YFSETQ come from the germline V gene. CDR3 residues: CASSSLTSNYGYTF. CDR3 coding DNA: TGCGCCAGCAGTTCCTTAACTTCCAACTATGGCTACACCTTC.

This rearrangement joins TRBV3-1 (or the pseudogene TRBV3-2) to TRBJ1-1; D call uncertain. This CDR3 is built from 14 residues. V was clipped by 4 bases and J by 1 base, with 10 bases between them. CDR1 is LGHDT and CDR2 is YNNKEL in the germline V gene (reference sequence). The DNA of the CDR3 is TGTGCCAGCAGCCCCCAAATCAGGAACACTGAAGCTTTCTTT. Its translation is CASSPQIRNTEAFF.

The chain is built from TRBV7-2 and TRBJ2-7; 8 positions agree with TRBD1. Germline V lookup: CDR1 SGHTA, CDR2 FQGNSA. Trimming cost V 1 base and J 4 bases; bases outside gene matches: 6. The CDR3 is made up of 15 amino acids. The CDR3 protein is CASSLGQGFGYEQYF. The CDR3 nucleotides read TGTGCCAGCAGCTTAGGACAGGGGTTTGGTTACGAGCAGTACTTC. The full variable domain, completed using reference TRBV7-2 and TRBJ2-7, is GAGVSQSPSNKVTEKGKDVELRCDPISGHTALYWYRQSLGQGLEFLIYFQGNSAPDKSGLPSDRFSAERTGGSVSTLTIQRTQQEDSAVYLCASSLGQGFGYEQYFGPGTRLTVT.

CDR3 sequence: CAISEGTGENYGYTF. In DNA, the CDR3 is TGTGCCATCAGTGAAGGGACAGGGGAGAACTATGGCTACACCTTC. This chain joins TRBV10-3 and TRBJ1-2; 10 bases fit TRBD1. The CDR3 sequence is 15 residues long. With V trimmed by 3 bases and J by 2 bases, 3 bases remained unmatched. Germline V CDR1 and CDR2: ENHRY, SYGVKD.

As DNA, the CDR3 is TGTGCCAGCAGATGGGGCACTAATGAAAAACTGTTTTTT. It yields the protein CASRWGTNEKLFF. V gene TRBV28 combines with J gene TRBJ1-4, with a weak D call TRBD1 (5 bases). CDR1 is MDHEN and CDR2 is SYDVKM in the germline V gene. The ends were cut back, 6 bases at V and 2 bases at J, with 7 bases in the middle. The CDR3 covers 13 residues.

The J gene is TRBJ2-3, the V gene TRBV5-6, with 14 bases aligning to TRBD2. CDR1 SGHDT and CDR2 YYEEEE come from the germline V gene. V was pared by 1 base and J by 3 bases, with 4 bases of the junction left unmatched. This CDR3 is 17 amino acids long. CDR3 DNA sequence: TGTGCCAGCAGCTTGCGCGGACTAGCGGGAGGAACAGATACGCAGTATTTT. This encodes CASSLRGLAGGTDTQYF. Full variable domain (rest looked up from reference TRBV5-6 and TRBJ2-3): DAGVTQSPTHLIKTRGQQVTLRCSPKSGHDTVSWYQQALGQGPQFIFQYYEEEERQRGNFPDRFSGHQFPNYSSELNVNALLLGDSALYLCASSLRGLAGGTDTQYFGPGTRLTVL.

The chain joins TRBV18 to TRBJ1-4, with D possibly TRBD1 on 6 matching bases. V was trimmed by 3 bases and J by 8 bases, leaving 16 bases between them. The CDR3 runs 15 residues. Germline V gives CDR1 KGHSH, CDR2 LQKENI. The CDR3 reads CASSPPVSQGEKLFF. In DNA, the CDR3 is TGTGCCAGCTCACCCCCCGTTTCTCAGGGGGAAAAACTGTTTTTT.

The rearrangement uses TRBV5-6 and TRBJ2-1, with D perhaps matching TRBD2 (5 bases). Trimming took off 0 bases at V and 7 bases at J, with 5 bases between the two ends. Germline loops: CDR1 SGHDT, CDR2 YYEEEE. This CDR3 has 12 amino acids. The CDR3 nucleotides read TGTGCCAGCAGCTTGGGGGAGAATGAGCAGTTCTTC. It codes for CASSLGENEQFF.

The CDR3 sequence is CASSPGQVPDTQYF. The CDR3 nucleotides read TGTGCCAGCTCACCGGGGCAGGTCCCAGATACGCAGTATTTT. V and J are TRBV18 and TRBJ2-3; maybe TRBD1 (5 bases). V was pared by 3 bases and J by 4 bases, with 11 bases between. CDR1 KGHSH and CDR2 LQKENI come from the germline V gene. This CDR3 region has 14 residues.

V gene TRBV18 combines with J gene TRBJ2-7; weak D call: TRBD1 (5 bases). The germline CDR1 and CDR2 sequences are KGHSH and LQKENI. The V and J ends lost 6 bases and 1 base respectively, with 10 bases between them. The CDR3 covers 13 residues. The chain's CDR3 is CASSSDMSYEQYF. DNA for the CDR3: TGTGCCAGCTCCTCGGACATGTCCTACGAGCAGTACTTC. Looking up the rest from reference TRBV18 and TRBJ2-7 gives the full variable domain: NAGVMQNPRHLVRRRGQEARLRCSPMKGHSHVYWYRQLPEEGLKFMVYLQKENIIDESGMPKERFSAEFPKEGPSILRIQQVVRGDSAAYFCASSSDMSYEQYFGPGTRLTVT.

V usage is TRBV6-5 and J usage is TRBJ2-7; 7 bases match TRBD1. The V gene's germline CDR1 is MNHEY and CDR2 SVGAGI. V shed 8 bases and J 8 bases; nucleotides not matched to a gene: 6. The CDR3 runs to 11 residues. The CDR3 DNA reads TGTGCCAGCGCCCGACAGGGCAAGCAGTACTTC. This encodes CASARQGKQYF.

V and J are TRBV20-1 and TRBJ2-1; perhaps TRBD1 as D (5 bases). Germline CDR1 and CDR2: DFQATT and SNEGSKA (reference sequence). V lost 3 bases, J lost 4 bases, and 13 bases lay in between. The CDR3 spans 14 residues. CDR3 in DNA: TGCAGTGCTAGTACAGGCCAATATTACAATGAGCAGTTCTTC. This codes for CSASTGQYYNEQFF.

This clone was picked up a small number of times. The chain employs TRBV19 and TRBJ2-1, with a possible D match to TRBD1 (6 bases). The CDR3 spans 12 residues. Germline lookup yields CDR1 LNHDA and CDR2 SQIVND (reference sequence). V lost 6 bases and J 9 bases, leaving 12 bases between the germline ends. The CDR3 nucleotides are TGTGCCAGTAGGAGGGGGTTTGGTGAGCAGTTCTTC. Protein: CASRRGFGEQFF.

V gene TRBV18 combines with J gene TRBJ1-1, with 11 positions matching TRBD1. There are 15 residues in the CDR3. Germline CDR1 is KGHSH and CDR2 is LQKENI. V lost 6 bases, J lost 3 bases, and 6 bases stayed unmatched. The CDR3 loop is CASSDRGLFYTEAFF. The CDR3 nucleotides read TGTGCCAGCTCGGACAGGGGGCTTTTTTACACTGAAGCTTTCTTT.